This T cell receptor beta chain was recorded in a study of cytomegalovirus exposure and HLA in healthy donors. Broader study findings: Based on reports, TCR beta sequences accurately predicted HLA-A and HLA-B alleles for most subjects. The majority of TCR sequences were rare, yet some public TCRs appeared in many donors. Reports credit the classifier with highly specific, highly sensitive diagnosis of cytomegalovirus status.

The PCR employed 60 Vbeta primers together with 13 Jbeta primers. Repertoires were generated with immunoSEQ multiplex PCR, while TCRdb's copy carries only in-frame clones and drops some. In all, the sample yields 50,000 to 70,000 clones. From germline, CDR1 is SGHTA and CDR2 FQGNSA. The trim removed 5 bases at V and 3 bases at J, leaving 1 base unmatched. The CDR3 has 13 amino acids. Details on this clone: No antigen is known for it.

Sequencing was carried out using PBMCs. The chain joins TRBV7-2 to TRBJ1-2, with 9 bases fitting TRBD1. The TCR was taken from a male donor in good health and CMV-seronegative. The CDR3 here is CASSRDRDYGYTF. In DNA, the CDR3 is TGTGCCAGCAGCCGGGACAGGGACTATGGCTACACCTTC.